Below are 25 T cell receptor beta chains sequenced from a single sample in a study of T cells in Graves' hyperthyroidism and ophthalmopathy. Using RNA transcripts as the source, TCR beta CDR3 regions were amplified. Primed by the HTBI set, a first-round RT-PCR was run on the TCR CDR3. From the multiplex PCR reads, TCRdb called clonotypes with MiXCR, one entry per CDR3 protein. The sample lists 300,000 to 400,000 distinct CDR3 sequences, over 15% seen once, with around 54% in the top ten. Material for sequencing was blood. Every receptor here comes from a woman in her forties or fifties with Graves' hyperthyroidism.

The chain carries TRBV20-1 and TRBJ2-1, with D perhaps matching TRBD2 (6 bases). The CDR3 length is 16 residues. The V end lost 1 base, the J end lost 2 bases, and 15 bases lay between the germline ends. Germline V gene lookup returns CDR1 DFQATT and CDR2 SNEGSKA (reference sequence). The CDR3 loop reads CSARGVGLATYNEQFF. DNA of the CDR3: TGCAGTGCTAGAGGGGTAGGGCTAGCGACCTACAATGAGCAGTTCTTC.

This clonotype has at least ten counts. The chain links TRBV30 to TRBJ1-4; no reliable D call. Germline lookup yields CDR1 GTSNPN and CDR2 SVGIG (reference sequence). The CDR3 extends over 11 amino acids. Trimming left V 0 bases short and J 11 bases short, with 7 bases between. CDR3 in DNA: TGTGCCTGGAGTGTTGGGGAGAAACTGTTTTTT. This gives the protein CAWSVGEKLFF.

The rearrangement uses TRBV20-1 and TRBJ1-2; a weak D match, TRBD1 (5 bases). The length of the CDR3 is 14 residues. Deletions cut 6 bases from V and 2 bases from J, with 16 bases between. Per germline, CDR1 DFQATT and CDR2 SNEGSKA (reference sequence). The CDR3 sequence is CSAGGVGRNYGYTF. The CDR3 nucleotides read TGCAGTGCCGGAGGGGTGGGAAGGAACTATGGCTACACCTTC.

This clonotype turned up a few times. The chain employs TRBV12-3 or TRBV12-4 and TRBJ1-5; D call uncertain. The CDR3 runs 14 residues. Trimming removed 1 base from V and 7 bases from J, with 11 bases in between. CDR3 in DNA: TGTGCCAGCAGTTTAGGGGTTTCGGGACAGCCCCAGCATTTT. Translation gives CASSLGVSGQPQHF.

This chain links TRBV7-9 with TRBJ1-2, with 10 bases identical to TRBD1. V was pared by 5 bases and J by 7 bases, with 4 bases of the junction left unmatched. In germline, CDR1 is SEHNR, CDR2 FQNEAQ (reference sequence). The CDR3 spans 13 residues. The CDR3 is CASSGQGESGYTF. In DNA, the CDR3 is TGTGCCAGCAGCGGACAGGGGGAGAGTGGCTACACCTTC.

This clonotype occurred a few times. The CDR3 nucleotides are TGTGCCAGCAATTGGGCGGGAGTTACCGGGGAGCTGTTTTTT. Residues: CASNWAGVTGELFF. The chain has TRBV27 and TRBJ2-2; 7 bases are a match to TRBD2. Germline CDR1 is MNHEY and CDR2 is SMNVEV (reference sequence). J lost 5 bases, V lost 7 bases, and 7 bases had no gene match. The CDR3 is 14 residues long.

This clonotype was seen only a few times. The chain recombines TRBV6-2 or TRBV6-3 with TRBJ2-3; TRBD2 matches at 8 bases. The germline V gene encodes CDR1 MNHEY and CDR2 SVGEGT. There are 16 residues in the CDR3. V dropped 7 bases and J dropped 5; count of bases not matched to a gene: 14. CDR3 residues: CASTPLWDGGVDTQYF. CDR3 coding DNA: TGTGCCAGCACCCCCCTGTGGGACGGGGGGGTAGATACGCAGTATTTT.

This clonotype was counted only a few times. The V gene is TRBV11-2, the J gene TRBJ1-3; weak D call: TRBD1 (6 bases). CDR1 is SGHAT, CDR2 FQNNGV, per germline. This CDR3 contains 16 residues. V gave up 5 bases and J gave up 2 bases, with 16 bases separating them. The CDR3 loop is CASSVTGISAGNTIYF. CDR3 nucleotide sequence: TGTGCCAGCAGCGTTACAGGGATCTCTGCTGGAAACACCATATATTTT.

The chain recombines TRBV19 with TRBJ1-1, with D perhaps TRBD1 (6 bases). Germline V lookup: CDR1 LNHDA, CDR2 SQIVND (reference sequence). Deletions cut 6 bases from V and 0 bases from J, with 11 bases between. This CDR3 spans 14 amino acids. This CDR3 reads CASRPDSLNTEAFF. CDR3 bases: TGTGCCAGTAGGCCGGACAGCCTGAACACTGAAGCTTTCTTT.

This clonotype was seen a handful of times. The chain links TRBV12-3 or TRBV12-4 to TRBJ1-3, with a tentative D call TRBD1 (6 bases). V lost 0 bases and J lost 6, with 18 bases in between. The CDR3 contains 17 residues. CDR3: CASSLAGGGGMENTIYF. In nucleotides, the CDR3 is TGTGCCAGCAGTTTAGCGGGCGGAGGGGGGATGGAAAACACCATATATTTT.

In nucleotides, the CDR3 is TGTGCCACTTCCAGGGCGGCGTGGGCCGGGGAGCTGTTTTTT. Protein: CATSRAAWAGELFF. The V call is TRBV6-1, the J call TRBJ2-2, with D possibly TRBD1 on 5 matching bases. CDR3 length: 14 amino acids. Between the trimmed V and J ends, which lost 10 bases and 6 bases, there was a span of 18 bases. CDR1 MNHNS and CDR2 SASEGT come from the germline V gene.

This clonotype was seen many times. V gene TRBV24-1 combines with J gene TRBJ2-5; 7 bases map to TRBD2. The CDR3 length is 16 residues. Germline V CDR1 and CDR2: KGHDR, SFDVKD. Trimming removed 0 bases from V and 1 base from J; junction bases left unmatched: 4. CDR3 DNA sequence: TGTGCCACCAGTGATTTGTTAGCGGGCAGCCAAGAGACCCAGTACTTC. Translating gives CATSDLLAGSQETQYF.

Ten or more counts support this clonotype. J is TRBJ2-2 and V is TRBV6-1, with D hard to call. V lost 5 bases to trimming and J lost 3 bases, with 13 bases between them. In germline, CDR1 is MNHNS, CDR2 SASEGT. The CDR3 extends over 15 amino acids. Written as DNA, the CDR3 is TGTGCCAGCAGTTTAAGGCCGGGCGACACCGGGGAGCTGTTTTTT. Translation: CASSLRPGDTGELFF.

In the case of this clonotype: A much larger clone differs by one base, so this may be a read error. The chain recombines TRBV20-1 with TRBJ2-1; 10 bases are a match to TRBD1. The J call may be faulty, since TRBJ2-7 better matches the DNA end. This CDR3 is 14 amino acids long. CDR1 is DFQATT and CDR2 is SNEGSKA in the germline V gene (reference sequence). CDR3 region: CSAPRDRGFNEQYF. CDR3 coding DNA: TGCAGTGCCCCCCGGGACAGGGGATTCAATGAGCAGTACTTC.

This clonotype was seen repeatedly, ten times or more. The V gene is TRBV6-1, the J gene TRBJ1-1; D may be TRBD1 (6 bases). V was cut by 5 bases and J by 2 bases, with 15 bases left in between. This CDR3 has 15 amino acids. Germline CDR1 and CDR2: MNHNS and SASEGT. This CDR3 reads CASSYGGGLNTEAFF. For the CDR3, the DNA is TGTGCCAGCAGTTACGGAGGGGGGCTTAACACTGAAGCTTTCTTT.

This clonotype was recorded a few times. This chain uses TRBV29-1 with TRBJ2-1; D unclear. The length of the CDR3 is 13 residues. The germline gives CDR1 SQVTM, CDR2 ANQGSEA. Trimming shortened V by 2 bases and J by 1 base, and 6 bases separated the two germline ends. CDR3 residues: CSVESGSYNEQFF. CDR3 coding DNA: TGCAGCGTTGAATCGGGTTCCTACAATGAGCAGTTCTTC.

This chain joins TRBV5-1 and TRBJ2-5, with TRBD2 matching over 8 bases. There are 15 residues in the CDR3. Looked up from germline, CDR1 is SGHRS and CDR2 is YFSETQ. The V and J ends lost 4 bases and 2 bases, in that order; junction bases with no gene match: 7. CDR3 nucleotide sequence: TGCGCCAGCAGCGTAGGAGCGGGGGTTCAAGAGACCCAGTACTTC. As protein: CASSVGAGVQETQYF.

A few counts support this clonotype. This rearrangement joins TRBV19 to TRBJ2-5; D call uncertain. Trimming took 6 bases from V and 0 from J, leaving 8 bases between them. CDR1 is LNHDA and CDR2 is SQIVND in the germline V gene (reference sequence). This CDR3 contains 13 residues. CDR3 in amino acids: CASRTNNQETQYF. Written as DNA, the CDR3 is TGTGCCAGTAGGACCAACAACCAAGAGACCCAGTACTTC. Full variable domain (outside the CDR3, taken from reference TRBV19 and TRBJ2-5): DGGITQSPKYLFRKEGQNVTLSCEQNLNHDAMYWYRQDPGQGLRLIYYSQIVNDFQKGDIAEGYSVSREKKESFPLTVTSAQKNPTAFYLCASRTNNQETQYFGPGTRLLVL.

The genes are TRBV2 and TRBJ2-7; 7 bases are shared with TRBD1. The V gene end was trimmed by 4 bases and the J gene end by 6 bases; junction bases not matched to a gene: 6. There are 13 residues in the CDR3. Germline CDR1 is SNHLY and CDR2 is FYNNEI. The CDR3 DNA follows: TGTGCCAGCAGTGTTCACAGGGGAGTCGAGCAGTACGTC. It specifies CASSVHRGVEQYV.

This clonotype was seen more than once but under ten times. The chain employs TRBV4-1 and TRBJ1-1; 7 bases are a match to TRBD1. The CDR3 loop spans 14 amino acids. The germline gives CDR1 MGHRA, CDR2 YSYEKL. After removal of 0 bases from V and 6 bases from J, the junction contained 4 bases not matched to a gene. CDR3 sequence reads: CASSQENRGAEAFF. The CDR3 nucleotides are TGCGCCAGCAGCCAAGAAAACAGGGGCGCTGAAGCTTTCTTT.

This clonotype was seen ten or more times. V and J are TRBV7-9 and TRBJ2-7, with D perhaps given as TRBD1 or TRBD2 (6 bases each). Trimming took off 5 bases at V and 3 bases at J, with 14 bases between the two ends. The CDR3 length is 14 residues. The germline gives CDR1 SEHNR, CDR2 FQNEAQ (reference sequence). The CDR3 is CASSPGGDNYEQYF. In nucleotides, the CDR3 is TGTGCCAGCAGCCCCGGGGGCGATAACTACGAGCAGTACTTC. Full variable domain (rest looked up from reference TRBV7-9 and TRBJ2-7): DTGVSQNPRHKITKRGQNVTFRCDPISEHNRLYWYRQTLGQGPEFLTYFQNEAQLEKSRLLSDRFSAERPKGSFSTLEIQRTEQGDSAMYLCASSPGGDNYEQYFGPGTRLTVT.

Only a few counts were recorded for this clonotype. The chain has TRBV10-3 and TRBJ2-1; 9 bases fit TRBD2. The V segment lost 3 bases and the J segment 8 bases; nucleotides outside the gene matches: 8. Germline V gives CDR1 ENHRY, CDR2 SYGVKD. The CDR3 runs 15 residues. The CDR3 region is CAISEGGGAGHEQFF. CDR3 DNA sequence: TGTGCCATCAGTGAAGGCGGGGGGGCCGGCCATGAGCAGTTCTTC.

This clonotype was observed a handful of times. V and J are TRBV20-1 and TRBJ2-5; TRBD1 aligns across 7 bases. Per the germline V gene, CDR1 is DFQATT and CDR2 is SNEGSKA (reference sequence). V dropped 5 bases and J dropped 1; count of bases not matched to a gene: 7. CDR3 length equals 14 residues. The CDR3 here is CSASDRLGQETQYF. The CDR3 coding sequence is TGCAGTGCTTCGGACAGGCTCGGCCAAGAGACCCAGTACTTC.

This clonotype has a count of ten or more. The gene calls are TRBV20-1 and TRBJ2-3; D remains unclear. Germline CDR1 and CDR2: DFQATT and SNEGSKA (reference sequence). The CDR3 length is 12 residues. V dropped 6 bases and J dropped 0 bases, with 7 bases sitting between them. Written as DNA, the CDR3 is TGCAGTGCCGGTCGGAGCACAGATACGCAGTATTTT. It encodes CSAGRSTDTQYF.

This clonotype turned up a few times. This sequence joins TRBV5-1 and TRBJ2-5, with TRBD1 identical over 8 bases. Germline loops: CDR1 SGHRS, CDR2 YFSETQ. V gave up 4 bases and J gave up 1 base; unmatched junction bases: 6. The CDR3 consists of 15 residues. As DNA, the CDR3 is TGCGCCAGCAGCATCGGAGGACAGGGCCAAGAGACCCAGTACTTC. Protein sequence: CASSIGGQGQETQYF.